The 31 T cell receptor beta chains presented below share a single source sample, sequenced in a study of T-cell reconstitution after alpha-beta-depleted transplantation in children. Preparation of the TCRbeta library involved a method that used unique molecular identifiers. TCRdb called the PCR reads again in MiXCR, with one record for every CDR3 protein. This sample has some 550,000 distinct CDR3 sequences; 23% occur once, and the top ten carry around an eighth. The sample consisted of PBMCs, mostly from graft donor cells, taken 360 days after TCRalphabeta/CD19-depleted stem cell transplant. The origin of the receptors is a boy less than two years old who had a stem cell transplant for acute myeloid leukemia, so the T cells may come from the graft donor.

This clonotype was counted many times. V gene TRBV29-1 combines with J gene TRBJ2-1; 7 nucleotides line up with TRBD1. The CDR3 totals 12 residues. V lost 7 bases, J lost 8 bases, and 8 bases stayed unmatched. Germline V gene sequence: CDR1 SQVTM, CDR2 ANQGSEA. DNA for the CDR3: TGCAGCGCACTAACAGGGGTGGATGAGCAGTTCTTC. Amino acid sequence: CSALTGVDEQFF.

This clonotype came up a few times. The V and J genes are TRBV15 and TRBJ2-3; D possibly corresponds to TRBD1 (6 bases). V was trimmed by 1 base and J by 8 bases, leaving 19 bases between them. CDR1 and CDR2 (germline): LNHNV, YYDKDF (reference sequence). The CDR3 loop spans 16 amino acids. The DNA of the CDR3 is TGTGCCACCAGCAGAGCGTGGCGGACAGAGCTTTTTACGCAGTATTTT. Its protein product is CATSRAWRTELFTQYF. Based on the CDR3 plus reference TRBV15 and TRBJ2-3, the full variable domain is DAMVIQNPRYQVTQFGKPVTLSCSQTLNHNVMYWYQQKSSQAPKLLFHYYDKDFNNEADTPDNFQSRRPNTSFCFLDIRSPGLGDTAMYLCATSRAWRTELFTQYFGPGTRLTVL.

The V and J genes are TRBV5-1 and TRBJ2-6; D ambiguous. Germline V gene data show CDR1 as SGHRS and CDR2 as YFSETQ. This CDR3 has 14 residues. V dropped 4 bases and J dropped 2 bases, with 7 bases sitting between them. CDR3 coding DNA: TGCGCCAGCAGCATAGAACCTGGGGCCAACGTCCTGACTTTC. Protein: CASSIEPGANVLTF. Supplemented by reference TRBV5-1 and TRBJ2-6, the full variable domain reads KAGVTQTPRYLIKTRGQQVTLSCSPISGHRSVSWYQQTPGQGLQFLFEYFSETQRNKGNFPGRFSGRQFSNSRSEMNVSTLELGDSALYLCASSIEPGANVLTFGAGSRLTVL.

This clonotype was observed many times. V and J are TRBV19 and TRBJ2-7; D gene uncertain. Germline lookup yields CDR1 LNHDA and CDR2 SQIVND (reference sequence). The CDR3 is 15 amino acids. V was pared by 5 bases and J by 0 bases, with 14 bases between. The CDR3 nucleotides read TGTGCCAGTAGTGAACGGACGGATAACTCCTACGAGCAGTACTTC. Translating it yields CASSERTDNSYEQYF. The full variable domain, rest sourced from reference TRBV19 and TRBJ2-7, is DGGITQSPKYLFRKEGQNVTLSCEQNLNHDAMYWYRQDPGQGLRLIYYSQIVNDFQKGDIAEGYSVSREKKESFPLTVTSAQKNPTAFYLCASSERTDNSYEQYFGPGTRLTVT.

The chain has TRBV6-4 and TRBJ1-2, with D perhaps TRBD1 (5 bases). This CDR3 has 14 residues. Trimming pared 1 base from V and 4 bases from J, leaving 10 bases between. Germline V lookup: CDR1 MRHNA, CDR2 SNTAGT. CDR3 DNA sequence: TGTGCCAGCAGTGACTTAGAGGGGTCCTATGGCTACACCTTC. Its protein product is CASSDLEGSYGYTF.

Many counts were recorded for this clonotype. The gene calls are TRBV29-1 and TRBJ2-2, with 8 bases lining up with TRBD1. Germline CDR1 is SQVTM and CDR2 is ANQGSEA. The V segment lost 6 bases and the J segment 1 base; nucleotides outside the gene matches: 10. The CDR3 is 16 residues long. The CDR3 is CSVYITGTGNTGELFF. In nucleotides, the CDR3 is TGCAGCGTCTACATTACCGGGACAGGGAACACCGGGGAGCTGTTTTTT.

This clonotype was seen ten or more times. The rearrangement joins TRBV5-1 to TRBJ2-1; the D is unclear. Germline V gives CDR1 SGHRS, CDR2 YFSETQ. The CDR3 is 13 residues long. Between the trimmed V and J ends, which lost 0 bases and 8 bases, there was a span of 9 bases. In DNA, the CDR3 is TGCGCCAGCAGCTTGGTAGAAGTCTATGAGCAGTTCTTC. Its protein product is CASSLVEVYEQFF. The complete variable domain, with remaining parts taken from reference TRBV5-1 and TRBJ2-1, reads KAGVTQTPRYLIKTRGQQVTLSCSPISGHRSVSWYQQTPGQGLQFLFEYFSETQRNKGNFPGRFSGRQFSNSRSEMNVSTLELGDSALYLCASSLVEVYEQFFGPGTRLTVL.

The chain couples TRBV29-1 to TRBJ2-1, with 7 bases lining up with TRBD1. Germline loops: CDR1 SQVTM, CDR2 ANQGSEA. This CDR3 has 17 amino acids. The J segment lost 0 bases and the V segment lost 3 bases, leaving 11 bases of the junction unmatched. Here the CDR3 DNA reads TGCAGCGTTGACGCCCGACAGGGTGGGAGCTCCTACAATGAGCAGTTCTTC. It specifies CSVDARQGGSSYNEQFF.

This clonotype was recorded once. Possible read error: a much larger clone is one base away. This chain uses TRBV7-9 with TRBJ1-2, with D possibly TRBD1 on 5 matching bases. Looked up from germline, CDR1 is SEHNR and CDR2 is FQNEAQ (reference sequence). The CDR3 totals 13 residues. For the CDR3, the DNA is TGTGCCAGCAAGGGGAGGGCCCCCTATGTCTACACCTTC. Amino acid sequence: CASKGRAPYVYTF. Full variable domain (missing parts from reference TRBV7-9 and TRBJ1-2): DTGVSQNPRHKITKRGQNVTFRCDPISEHNRLYWYRQTLGQGPEFLTYFQNEAQLEKSRLLSDRFSAERPKGSFSTLEIQRTEQGDSAMYLCASKGRAPYVYTFGSGTRLTVV.

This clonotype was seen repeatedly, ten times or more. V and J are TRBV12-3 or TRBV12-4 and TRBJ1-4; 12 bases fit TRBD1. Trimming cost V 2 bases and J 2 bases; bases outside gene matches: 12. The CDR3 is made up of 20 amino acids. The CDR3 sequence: CASSLLIGGDRGLTNEKLFF. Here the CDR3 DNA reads TGTGCCAGCAGTTTATTAATTGGTGGGGACAGGGGGCTGACTAATGAAAAACTGTTTTTT.

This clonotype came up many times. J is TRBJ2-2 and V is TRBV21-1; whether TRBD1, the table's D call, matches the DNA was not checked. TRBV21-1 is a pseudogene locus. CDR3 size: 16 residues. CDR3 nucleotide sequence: TGTGCCAGCAGCAAAAAGGGGGACAGGATAATCGGGGAGCTGTTTTTT. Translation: CASSKKGDRIIGELFF.

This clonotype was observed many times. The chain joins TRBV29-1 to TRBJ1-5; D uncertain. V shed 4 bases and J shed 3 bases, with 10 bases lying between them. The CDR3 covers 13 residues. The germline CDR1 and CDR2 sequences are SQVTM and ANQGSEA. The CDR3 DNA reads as TGCAGCGTTGTATGGGGTTTCAATCAGCCCCAGCATTTT. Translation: CSVVWGFNQPQHF.

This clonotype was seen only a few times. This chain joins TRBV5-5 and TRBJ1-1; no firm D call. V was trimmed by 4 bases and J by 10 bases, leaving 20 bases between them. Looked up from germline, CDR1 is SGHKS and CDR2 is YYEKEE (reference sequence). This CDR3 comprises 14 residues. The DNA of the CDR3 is TGTGCCAGCAGCCTCGAAACCGTGGGGTTAGGAGCTTTCTTT. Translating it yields CASSLETVGLGAFF.

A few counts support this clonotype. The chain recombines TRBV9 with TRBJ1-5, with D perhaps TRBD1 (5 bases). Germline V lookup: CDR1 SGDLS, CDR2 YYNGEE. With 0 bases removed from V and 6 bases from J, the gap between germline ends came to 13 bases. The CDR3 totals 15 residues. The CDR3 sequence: CASSVDGGGGQPQHF. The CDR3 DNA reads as TGTGCCAGCAGCGTAGACGGGGGTGGCGGTCAGCCCCAGCATTTT.

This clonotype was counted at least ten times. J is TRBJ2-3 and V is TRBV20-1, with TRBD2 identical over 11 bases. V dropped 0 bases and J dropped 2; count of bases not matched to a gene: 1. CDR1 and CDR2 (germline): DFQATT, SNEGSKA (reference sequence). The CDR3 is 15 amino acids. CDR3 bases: TGCAGTGCTAGAGAACTAGCGGGGGTCACAGATACGCAGTATTTT. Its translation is CSARELAGVTDTQYF.

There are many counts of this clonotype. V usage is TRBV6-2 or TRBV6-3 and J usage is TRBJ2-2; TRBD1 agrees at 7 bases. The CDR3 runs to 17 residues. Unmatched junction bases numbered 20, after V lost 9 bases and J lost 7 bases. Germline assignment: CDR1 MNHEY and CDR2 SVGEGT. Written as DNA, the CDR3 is TGTGCCAGTACCCGTATATCCCCAGACAGGGTCGGCGGGGAGCTGTTTTTT. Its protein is CASTRISPDRVGGELFF.

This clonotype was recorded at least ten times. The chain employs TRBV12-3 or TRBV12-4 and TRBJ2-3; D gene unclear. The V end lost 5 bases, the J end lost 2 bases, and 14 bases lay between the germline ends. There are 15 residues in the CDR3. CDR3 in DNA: TGTGCCAGCAGTGCCTACGGCAGACCCACAGATACGCAGTATTTT. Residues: CASSAYGRPTDTQYF.

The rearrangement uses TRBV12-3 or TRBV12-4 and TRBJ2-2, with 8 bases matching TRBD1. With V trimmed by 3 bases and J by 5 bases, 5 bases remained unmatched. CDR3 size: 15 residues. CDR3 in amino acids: CASSFDRGRTGELFF. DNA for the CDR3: TGTGCCAGCAGTTTCGACAGGGGAAGGACCGGGGAGCTGTTTTTT.

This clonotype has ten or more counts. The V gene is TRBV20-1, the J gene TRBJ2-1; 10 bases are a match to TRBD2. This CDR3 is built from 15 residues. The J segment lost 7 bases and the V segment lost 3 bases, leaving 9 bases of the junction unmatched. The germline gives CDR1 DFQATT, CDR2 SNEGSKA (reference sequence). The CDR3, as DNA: TGCAGTGCTAGCCTCCTAGCGGGGGCCGATAATGAGCAGTTCTTC. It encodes CSASLLAGADNEQFF.

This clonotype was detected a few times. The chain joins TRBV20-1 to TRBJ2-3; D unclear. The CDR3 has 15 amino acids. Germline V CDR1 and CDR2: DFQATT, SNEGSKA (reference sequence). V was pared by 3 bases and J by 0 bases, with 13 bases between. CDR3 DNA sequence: TGCAGTGCTAGCAAGGCAGCCTCTAGCACAGATACGCAGTATTTT. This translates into CSASKAASSTDTQYF.

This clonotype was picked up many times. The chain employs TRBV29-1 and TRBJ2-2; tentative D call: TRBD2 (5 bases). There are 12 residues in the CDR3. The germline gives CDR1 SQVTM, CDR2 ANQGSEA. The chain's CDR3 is CRVLGDTGELFF. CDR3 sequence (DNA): TGCAGAGTTCTCGGGGACACCGGGGAGCTGTTTTTT.

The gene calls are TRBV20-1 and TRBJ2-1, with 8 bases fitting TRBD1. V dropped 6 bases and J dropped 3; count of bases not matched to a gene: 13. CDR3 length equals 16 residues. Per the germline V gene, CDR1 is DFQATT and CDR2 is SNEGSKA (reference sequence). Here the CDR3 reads CSAHLMDRDSYNEQFF. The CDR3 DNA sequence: TGCAGTGCCCATCTGATGGACAGGGATAGCTACAATGAGCAGTTCTTC.

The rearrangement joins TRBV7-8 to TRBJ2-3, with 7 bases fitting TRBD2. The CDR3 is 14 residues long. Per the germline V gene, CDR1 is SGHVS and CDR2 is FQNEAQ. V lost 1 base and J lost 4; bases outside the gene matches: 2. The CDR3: CASSLEAGADTQYF. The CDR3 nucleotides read TGTGCCAGCAGCTTAGAGGCGGGGGCAGATACGCAGTATTTT.

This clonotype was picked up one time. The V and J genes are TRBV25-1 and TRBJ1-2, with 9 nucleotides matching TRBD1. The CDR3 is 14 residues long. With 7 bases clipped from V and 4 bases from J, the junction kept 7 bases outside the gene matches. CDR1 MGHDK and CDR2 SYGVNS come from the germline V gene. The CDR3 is CASNGQGSFYGYTF. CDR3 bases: TGTGCCAGCAACGGACAGGGGTCCTTCTATGGCTACACCTTC.

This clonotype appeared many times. CDR3 in amino acids: CASSYRGVEAFF. The CDR3 DNA sequence: TGTGCCAGCAGTTACCGAGGGGTTGAAGCTTTCTTT. The chain carries TRBV6-5 and TRBJ1-1, with TRBD1 as a possible D gene (5 bases). Trimming pared 2 bases from V and 7 bases from J, leaving 8 bases between. Germline CDR1 reads MNHEY; CDR2 reads SVGAGI. The CDR3 is 12 residues long.

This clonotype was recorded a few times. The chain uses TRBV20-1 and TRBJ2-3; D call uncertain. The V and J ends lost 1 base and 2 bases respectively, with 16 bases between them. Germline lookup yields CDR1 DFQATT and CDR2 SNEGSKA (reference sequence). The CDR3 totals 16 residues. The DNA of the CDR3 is TGCAGTGCTAGAGGAATAGTCAGTGAGGACACAGATACGCAGTATTTT. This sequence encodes CSARGIVSEDTDTQYF.

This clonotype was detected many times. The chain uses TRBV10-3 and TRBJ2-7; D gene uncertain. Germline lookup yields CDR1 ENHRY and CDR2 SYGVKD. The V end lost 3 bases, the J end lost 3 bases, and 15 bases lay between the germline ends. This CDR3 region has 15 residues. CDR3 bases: TGTGCCATCAGTGACGCCCAGGACCCTAGCTACGAGCAGTACGTC. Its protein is CAISDAQDPSYEQYV.

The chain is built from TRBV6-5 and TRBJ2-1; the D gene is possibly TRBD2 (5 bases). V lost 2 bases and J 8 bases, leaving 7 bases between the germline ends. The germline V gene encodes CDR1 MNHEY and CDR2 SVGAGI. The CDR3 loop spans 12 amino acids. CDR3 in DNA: TGTGCCAGCAGTTACATCGGGGATGAGCAGTTCTTC. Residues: CASSYIGDEQFF.

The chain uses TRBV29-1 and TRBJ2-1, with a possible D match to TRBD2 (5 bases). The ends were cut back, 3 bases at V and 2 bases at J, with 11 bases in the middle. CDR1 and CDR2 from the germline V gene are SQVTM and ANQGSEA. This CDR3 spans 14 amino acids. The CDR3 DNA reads TGCAGCGTTGAGGCCGAGGGAGCCTACAATGAGCAGTTCTTC. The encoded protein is CSVEAEGAYNEQFF.

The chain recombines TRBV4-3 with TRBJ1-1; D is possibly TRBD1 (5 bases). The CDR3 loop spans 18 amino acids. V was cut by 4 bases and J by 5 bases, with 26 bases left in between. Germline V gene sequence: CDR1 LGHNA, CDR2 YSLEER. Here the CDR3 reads CASSPILPRGILGTEAFF. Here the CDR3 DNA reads TGCGCCAGCAGCCCAATATTGCCGCGGGGGATTTTGGGTACTGAAGCTTTCTTT.

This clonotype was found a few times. CDR3 protein: CASSPCPLGYEQYV. The CDR3 DNA follows: TGTGCCAGCAGCCCCTGCCCCTTAGGTTACGAGCAGTACGTC. The rearrangement joins TRBV7-9 to TRBJ2-7; no reliable D call. Trimming left V 5 bases short and J 4 bases short, with 15 bases between. This CDR3 has 14 amino acids. Germline CDR1 is SEHNR and CDR2 is FQNEAQ (reference sequence).